This T cell receptor beta chain was found in a study of blood T cell repertoires in COVID-19 (TCRdb year 2020). Regarding the complete study: Collaborator samples came from the United States, Italy and Spain and covered acute and convalescent phases of COVID-19. The material from the prospective study consisted of cDNA or gDNA derived from T cells, B-cell-depleted T cells, or PBMCs. Deeply sampled blood TCRbeta repertoires from subjects exposed to, actively infected with, or recovered from COVID-19 were included in the dataset. The samples were drawn from the first 160 participants of the ongoing ImmuneRACE study and from 950 to 1,500 subjects provided by 6 global collaborators. Nearly every sample came with metadata listing a de-identified subject ID, COVID-19 status, age in years and sex. A freely available public database, intended as a resource for researchers studying the immune response to SARS-CoV-2, is where the repertoires were released. Where available, HLA class I and class II types were obtained from metadata supplied by the sample provider rather than from assay-based typing. Here is what the overall study found, with its caveats: The quantity of clinical and demographic metadata differed by source and by participant and was supplied without curation.

TCRbeta CDR3 regions were amplified from genomic DNA by means of the immunoSEQ Assay, a bias-controlled multiplex PCR. The paper's data handling went like this. The number of nucleated cells in each sample was estimated from the amplification of reference gene primers within the assay. To quantify the absolute abundance of each unique TCRbeta CDR3 rearrangement, sequence reads were collapsed and filtered. For each sample, productive Simpson clonality was calculated by taking the square root of Simpson's diversity index across productive rearrangements. The immuneACCESS repertoire file appears here via TCRdb, limited to in-frame rearrangements. These files lack a portion of the clones; in checked studies, under half of the deficit traces to unresolved V genes, and the cause of the others is not known. For V, J and clone size, that table is used; D and trimming come from the DNA. The sample table records roughly 100,000 clones; 65% to 75% of these occur just once. The ten largest clones add up to roughly 6% of the sample.

Regarding this clone: The target of this receptor is not known. Base qualities are missing; no much larger clone stands one base away.

Collaborating institutions collected whole blood in K2EDTA tubes following their own protocols. For TCRbeta analysis, collaborator samples were shipped as frozen whole blood, as isolated PBMCs, or as DNA extracted from either sample type. Specimen: peripheral blood. The clonotype was recovered from a man older than 75 with acute or convalescent COVID-19.

The CDR3 has the sequence CASSPGQGTEAFF. The DNA sequence follows: TGCGCCAGCAGTCCGGGACAGGGAACTGAAGCTTTCTTT. Recombination joined TRBV5-1 with TRBJ1-1; 9 central bases correspond to TRBD1. CDR1 is given as SGHRS and CDR2 as YFSETQ, both from the germline V gene. Here V drops 5 bases and J drops 5 bases, and the junction holds 4 bases not matched to any gene. CDR3 length: 13 amino acids, cysteine to phenylalanine. Only the CDR3 part of the read is kept: 39 bases, read in frame from the first base.